These 30 T cell receptor beta chains were sequenced from one sample in a study of blood T cell repertoires in COVID-19. Sequenced by immunoSEQ multiplex PCR; TCRdb stores in-frame clones only, minus some. Altogether fewer than 300,000 clones are present, under 90% being singletons, with the ten largest covering 2.5% to 3.5%. The specimen sequenced was peripheral blood. These receptor sequences come from a woman in her fifties or sixties with active or convalescent COVID-19.

The gene calls are TRBV11-2 and TRBJ2-2; D is perhaps TRBD2 (6 bases). Per germline, CDR1 SGHAT and CDR2 FQNNGV. The CDR3 totals 15 residues. Deletions cut 8 bases from V and 0 bases from J, with 13 bases between. The CDR3 spells CASPPGLTNTGELFF. The CDR3 DNA is TGTGCCAGCCCTCCGGGACTGACGAACACCGGGGAGCTGTTTTTT.

This clone has only a few counts. Within the sample, other DNA sequences also encode this same CDR3. This chain joins TRBV3-1 (or the pseudogene TRBV3-2) and TRBJ1-2; TRBD1 agrees at 10 bases. V gave up 0 bases and J gave up 2 bases; unmatched junction bases: 0. The CDR3 loop spans 15 amino acids. The germline gives CDR1 LGHDT, CDR2 YNNKEL (reference sequence). The CDR3 sequence is CASSQEDRGNYGYTF. The CDR3 DNA is TGTGCCAGCAGCCAAGAGGACAGGGGGAACTATGGCTACACCTTC.

The CDR3, as DNA: TGTGCCAACTCCGACAGGGTGAACACTGAAGCTTTCTTT. It encodes CANSDRVNTEAFF. The gene calls are TRBV10-3 and TRBJ1-1; 7 nucleotides match TRBD1. This CDR3 is 13 amino acids long. The V gene end was trimmed by 10 bases and the J gene end by 0 bases; junction bases not matched to a gene: 5. The germline V gene has CDR1 ENHRY and CDR2 SYGVKD.

The chain has TRBV10-3 and TRBJ1-5, with 8 bases aligning to TRBD1. With V trimmed by 0 bases and J by 7 bases, 2 bases remained unmatched. Per the germline V gene, CDR1 is ENHRY and CDR2 is SYGVKD. The CDR3 has 14 amino acids. In DNA form, the CDR3 reads TGTGCCATCAGTGAGTCGACAGGGGACCAGCCCCAGCATTTT. Translated: CAISESTGDQPQHF.

The chain uses TRBV30 and TRBJ1-6; 8 bases are a match to TRBD1. Trimming at V came to 6 bases and at J to 4 bases, leaving 20 bases not matched to a gene. This CDR3 has 19 residues. Germline values: CDR1 GTSNPN, CDR2 SVGIG (reference sequence). The CDR3, as DNA: TGTGCCTGTCAGGGCGACAGGGGCGGCCCTGGCGCTTATAATTCACCCCTCCACTTT. This gives the protein CACQGDRGGPGAYNSPLHF.

The J gene is TRBJ2-3, the V gene TRBV3-1 (or the pseudogene TRBV3-2), with D maybe TRBD1 (5 bases). Per the germline V gene, CDR1 is LGHDT and CDR2 is YNNKEL (reference sequence). V lost 6 bases and J 5 bases, leaving 18 bases between the germline ends. The CDR3 has 15 residues. As DNA, the CDR3 is TGTGCCAGCAGTCCACCCGCAGGGTTTCTAGATACGCAGTATTTT. It yields the protein CASSPPAGFLDTQYF.

The chain is built from TRBV3-1 (or the pseudogene TRBV3-2) and TRBJ2-3; a possible D gene is TRBD1 (6 bases). Germline V lookup: CDR1 LGHDT, CDR2 YNNKEL (reference sequence). This CDR3 comprises 12 residues. V was clipped by 11 bases and J by 0 bases, with 9 bases between them. The chain's CDR3 is CARQDSTDTQYF. The CDR3 DNA reads as TGTGCCCGACAGGACAGCACAGATACGCAGTATTTT.

The V call is TRBV29-1, the J call TRBJ1-1, with TRBD1 matching over 9 bases. The V segment lost 5 bases and the J segment 3 bases; nucleotides outside the gene matches: 7. Germline V gene lookup returns CDR1 SQVTM and CDR2 ANQGSEA. CDR3 length equals 14 residues. The CDR3 sequence: CSVQGQGRDTEAFF. The CDR3 coding sequence is TGCAGCGTTCAAGGACAGGGGAGGGACACTGAAGCTTTCTTT. Together with reference TRBV29-1 and TRBJ1-1, the CDR3 gives the full variable domain: SAVISQKPSRDICQRGTSLTIQCQVDSQVTMMFWYRQQPGQSLTLIATANQGSEATYESGFVIDKFPISRPNLTFSTLTVSNMSPEDSSIYLCSVQGQGRDTEAFFGQGTRLTVV.

This chain uses TRBV6-5 with TRBJ1-2; perhaps TRBD1 as D (6 bases). The CDR3 sequence is 13 residues long. The V gene's germline CDR1 is MNHEY and CDR2 SVGAGI. V was clipped by 7 bases and J by 2 bases, with 11 bases between them. The CDR3 DNA is TGTGCCAGCACCCCAGGGACAAACTATGGCTACACCTTC. Amino acid sequence: CASTPGTNYGYTF.

The rearrangement joins TRBV5-4 to TRBJ2-3; D might be TRBD1 (6 bases). This CDR3 has 15 residues. V was shortened by 0 bases and J by 1 base, with 9 bases between the two germline ends. Germline lookup yields CDR1 SGHNT and CDR2 YYREEE (reference sequence). CDR3 DNA sequence: TGTGCCAGCAGCTTGGGAGGGGGACGCACAGATACGCAGTATTTT. Translating gives CASSLGGGRTDTQYF.

This chain links TRBV19 with TRBJ1-2; D is perhaps TRBD1 (6 bases). This CDR3 is built from 12 residues. Germline loops: CDR1 LNHDA, CDR2 SQIVND (reference sequence). Trimming cost V 3 bases and J 9 bases, with 11 bases left between them. CDR3 nucleotides: TGTGCCAGTAGTATGGATCAGGGGAGCTACACCTTC. This translates into CASSMDQGSYTF.

The V gene is TRBV5-6, the J gene TRBJ1-2, with D tentatively TRBD1 (5 bases). Germline CDR1 SGHDT, CDR2 YYEEEE. Trimming removed 1 base from V and 8 bases from J, with 15 bases in between. This CDR3 contains 14 residues. CDR3 in DNA: TGTGCCAGCAGCTTGTTGGTTTGGGGGGGAGGCTACACCTTC. Translation gives CASSLLVWGGGYTF.

This chain uses TRBV12-3 or TRBV12-4 with TRBJ1-2; D uncertain. This CDR3 region has 11 residues. Trimming took off 6 bases at V and 1 base at J, with 3 bases between the two ends. In DNA, the CDR3 is TGTGCCAGCAGCCATAACTATGGCTACACCTTC. This sequence encodes CASSHNYGYTF.

The chain couples TRBV7-2 to TRBJ2-2; D not certain. Germline V gene data show CDR1 as SGHTA and CDR2 as FQGNSA. This CDR3 has 12 residues. With 4 bases removed from V and 4 bases from J, the gap between germline ends came to 4 bases. This CDR3 reads CASSSSTGELFF. CDR3 nucleotides: TGTGCCAGCAGCTCTTCCACCGGGGAGCTGTTTTTT.

The chain recombines TRBV18 with TRBJ2-7; D gene unclear. Germline V gene sequence: CDR1 KGHSH, CDR2 LQKENI. The V and J ends lost 0 bases and 1 base respectively, with 7 bases between them. The CDR3 consists of 14 residues. CDR3 protein: CASSPPLTSYEQYF. The CDR3 DNA reads as TGTGCCAGCTCACCACCGTTAACATCCTACGAGCAGTACTTC.

This clone was detected a few times. The gene calls are TRBV28 and TRBJ2-7; D perhaps matches TRBD1 (6 bases). From germline, CDR1 is MDHEN and CDR2 SYDVKM. V lost 1 base and J 2 bases, leaving 9 bases between the germline ends. This CDR3 comprises 14 residues. The chain's CDR3 is CASSLSAGAYEQYF. For the CDR3, the DNA is TGTGCCAGCAGTTTATCGGCAGGGGCCTACGAGCAGTACTTC.

This sequence joins TRBV6-6 and TRBJ1-6, with TRBD1 identical over 8 bases. CDR3 size: 14 residues. Trimming took 6 bases from V and 7 from J; bases not matched to a gene: 5. From germline, CDR1 is MNHNY and CDR2 SVGAGI (reference sequence). CDR3 nucleotides: TGTGCCAGCAGCGGACAGGGACAAAATTCACCCCTCCACTTT. This translates into CASSGQGQNSPLHF.

V is TRBV7-8 and J is TRBJ2-1, with D possibly TRBD1 on 5 matching bases. V dropped 1 base and J dropped 5 bases, with 12 bases sitting between them. Germline-derived CDR1 and CDR2 are SGHVS and FQNEAQ. This CDR3 contains 15 residues. The CDR3 loop is CASSLVGVGNNEQFF. Here the CDR3 DNA reads TGTGCCAGCAGCTTAGTAGGGGTTGGGAACAATGAGCAGTTCTTC.

CDR3 bases: TGTGCCAGCTCACCTTACGGGGGGACGGTACAAGAGACCCAGTACTTC. Residues: CASSPYGGTVQETQYF. The chain is built from TRBV18 and TRBJ2-5; 7 nucleotides line up with TRBD2. From germline, CDR1 is KGHSH and CDR2 LQKENI. The CDR3 loop spans 16 amino acids. V lost 3 bases, J lost 2 bases, and 9 bases stayed unmatched.

The V call is TRBV19, the J call TRBJ2-5; 13 bases align to TRBD2. Per germline, CDR1 LNHDA and CDR2 SQIVND (reference sequence). V gave up 6 bases and J gave up 3 bases; unmatched junction bases: 1. The CDR3 totals 14 residues. The CDR3 DNA follows: TGTGCCAGTAGCGGACTAGCGGGGGAAGAGACCCAGTACTTC. This sequence encodes CASSGLAGEETQYF. Full variable domain (outside the CDR3, taken from reference TRBV19 and TRBJ2-5): DGGITQSPKYLFRKEGQNVTLSCEQNLNHDAMYWYRQDPGQGLRLIYYSQIVNDFQKGDIAEGYSVSREKKESFPLTVTSAQKNPTAFYLCASSGLAGEETQYFGPGTRLLVL.

The CDR3 DNA follows: TGTGCCAGCAGCTTAAGGCTAGGATCCGGAACAGATACGCAGTATTTT. Encoded protein: CASSLRLGSGTDTQYF. The chain employs TRBV7-3 and TRBJ2-3; D unresolved. Germline CDR1 SGHTA, CDR2 FQGTGA. The CDR3 is 16 residues long. Trimming removed 1 base from V and 3 bases from J, with 14 bases in between. Full variable domain (missing parts from reference TRBV7-3 and TRBJ2-3): GAGVSQTPSNKVTEKGKYVELRCDPISGHTALYWYRQSLGQGPEFLIYFQGTGAADDSGLPNDRFFAVRPEGSVSTLKIQRTERGDSAVYLCASSLRLGSGTDTQYFGPGTRLTVL.

The chain is built from TRBV6-6 and TRBJ1-1; 9 bases match TRBD1. Germline lookup yields CDR1 MNHNY and CDR2 SVGAGI (reference sequence). The junction had 13 bases not matched to a gene; V was cut back by 6 bases and J by 11 bases. This CDR3 comprises 14 residues. The DNA for the CDR3 is TGTGCCAGCAGCCAAGGGACAGGGAAATGGGAGGCTTTCTTT. Translated, it gives CASSQGTGKWEAFF.

This clone was seen once. This chain joins TRBV3-1 (or the pseudogene TRBV3-2) and TRBJ2-7; 8 positions match TRBD2. Germline lookup yields CDR1 LGHDT and CDR2 YNNKEL (reference sequence). V trimming: 0 bases; J trimming: 4 bases; junction bases outside the gene matches: 11. CDR3 length: 17 amino acids. The chain's CDR3 is CASSQDPSGGLAYEQYF. CDR3 bases: TGTGCCAGCAGCCAAGATCCGTCGGGGGGGTTAGCTTACGAGCAGTACTTC.

This chain joins TRBV5-6 and TRBJ2-7; 16 bases are a match to TRBD2. This CDR3 region has 15 residues. V trimming: 4 bases; J trimming: 10 bases; junction bases outside the gene matches: 8. CDR1 is SGHDT, CDR2 YYEEEE, per germline. CDR3 coding DNA: TGTGCCAGCAGCGTACCGGGACTAGCGGGGGGGCAACAGTACTTC. Encoded protein: CASSVPGLAGGQQYF.

The chain has TRBV19 and TRBJ1-2; unclear D gene. V lost 0 bases to trimming and J lost 3 bases, with 8 bases between them. The CDR3 runs to 14 residues. CDR1 is LNHDA and CDR2 is SQIVND in the germline V gene (reference sequence). CDR3 protein: CASSIEGRYYGYTF. CDR3 nucleotide sequence: TGTGCCAGTAGTATAGAGGGCCGCTACTATGGCTACACCTTC.

The chain couples TRBV6-5 to TRBJ2-7; D unresolved. V gave up 6 bases and J gave up 3 bases, with 9 bases separating them. This CDR3 comprises 12 residues. The germline gives CDR1 MNHEY, CDR2 SVGAGI. Here the CDR3 reads CASSATYYEQYF. Here the CDR3 DNA reads TGTGCCAGCAGCGCGACATACTACGAGCAGTACTTC.

This clone was observed a single time. V is TRBV5-1 and J is TRBJ2-5; D not certain. The CDR3 is made up of 15 amino acids. V lost 7 bases, J lost 1 base, and 17 bases lay in between. CDR1 and CDR2 from the germline V gene are SGHRS and YFSETQ. CDR3 protein: CASSPWAAFQETQYF. The CDR3 nucleotides read TGCGCCAGCTCCCCTTGGGCAGCCTTCCAAGAGACCCAGTACTTC. Filled out from reference TRBV5-1 and TRBJ2-5, the complete variable domain reads KAGVTQTPRYLIKTRGQQVTLSCSPISGHRSVSWYQQTPGQGLQFLFEYFSETQRNKGNFPGRFSGRQFSNSRSEMNVSTLELGDSALYLCASSPWAAFQETQYFGPGTRLLVL.

In this sample, this clone turned up a few times. The chain employs TRBV12-3 or TRBV12-4 and TRBJ1-2; D not resolved. Trimming removed 6 bases from V and 7 bases from J, with 12 bases in between. The CDR3 runs 12 residues. CDR3: CASSGVPGGYTF. CDR3 coding DNA: TGTGCCAGCAGCGGGGTGCCTGGTGGCTACACCTTC.

V and J are TRBV14 and TRBJ1-2; D might be TRBD1 (5 bases). The CDR3 length is 14 residues. Germline V gene sequence: CDR1 SGHDN, CDR2 FVKESK. V lost 0 bases and J 8 bases, leaving 13 bases between the germline ends. CDR3 residues: CASSQDIGAWGYTF. CDR3 coding DNA: TGTGCCAGCAGCCAAGATATTGGGGCCTGGGGCTACACCTTC.

The chain has TRBV5-8 and TRBJ2-5, with D perhaps matching TRBD2 (5 bases). The CDR3 runs 14 residues. In germline, CDR1 is SGHTS, CDR2 YDEGEE. V was clipped by 0 bases and J by 4 bases, with 10 bases between them. The CDR3 coding sequence is TGTGCCAGCAGCTTGGTGGCGGGCCGAGAGACCCAGTACTTC. Amino acid sequence: CASSLVAGRETQYF.